The 3 T cell receptor beta chains in this list originate from one sample, sequenced in a study of blood T cells in healthy people across ages. Using a J-beta primer mix together with a sample-barcoded 5' primer, a second PCR was run for roughly 7 to 12 cycles. TCRdb reprocessed the 5' RACE reads with MiXCR, giving one entry per CDR3 protein. The sample has fewer than 800,000 distinct CDR3 sequences, 20% to 30% seen once. These data also formed part of another study, on T cells of mothers and their children.

Specimen: blood. These receptors came from a boy younger than 18 in good health.

This clonotype has a handful of counts. The chain employs TRBV15 and TRBJ1-1; the match to TRBD1 covers 8 bases. This CDR3 is 14 amino acids long. J lost 3 bases, V lost 3 bases, and 3 bases had no gene match. Germline V gives CDR1 LNHNV, CDR2 YYDKDF (reference sequence). This chain's CDR3 is CATSRDREDTEAFF. In nucleotides, the CDR3 is TGTGCCACCAGCAGGGACAGGGAGGACACTGAAGCTTTCTTT.

Concerning this clonotype: At one boundary the junction diverges from the germline segment, which might be a read error. V and J are TRBV18 and TRBJ2-3, with 10 bases matching TRBD1. Germline CDR1 and CDR2: KGHSH and LQKENI. This CDR3 is built from 15 residues. CDR3 sequence reads: CANSETGGGGDTQYF. In nucleotides, the CDR3 is TGTGCCAACTCAGAGACAGGGGGCGGTGGAGATACGCAGTATTTT.

This clonotype was counted between two and nine times. The J gene is TRBJ1-6, the V gene TRBV28, with D unresolved. V was clipped by 3 bases and J by 8 bases, with 14 bases between them. CDR1 MDHEN and CDR2 SYDVKM come from the germline V gene. The CDR3 consists of 15 residues. CDR3 bases: TGTGCCAGCAGTTTCCTTAGGTCCCTGGATTCACCCCTCCACTTT. It yields the protein CASSFLRSLDSPLHF.